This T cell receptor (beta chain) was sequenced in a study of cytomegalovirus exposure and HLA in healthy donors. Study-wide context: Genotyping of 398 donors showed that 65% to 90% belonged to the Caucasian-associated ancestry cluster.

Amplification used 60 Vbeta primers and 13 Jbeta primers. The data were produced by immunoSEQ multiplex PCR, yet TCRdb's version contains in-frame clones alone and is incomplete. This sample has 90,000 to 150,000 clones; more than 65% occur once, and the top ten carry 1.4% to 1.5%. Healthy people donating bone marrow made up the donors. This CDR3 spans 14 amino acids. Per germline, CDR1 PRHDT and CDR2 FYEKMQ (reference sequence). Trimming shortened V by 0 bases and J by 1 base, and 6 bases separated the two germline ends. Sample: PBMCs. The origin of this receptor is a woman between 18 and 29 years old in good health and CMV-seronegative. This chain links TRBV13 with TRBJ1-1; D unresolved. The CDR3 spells CASSLGAANTEAFF. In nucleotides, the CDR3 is TGTGCCAGCAGCTTAGGCGCGGCGAACACTGAAGCTTTCTTT.